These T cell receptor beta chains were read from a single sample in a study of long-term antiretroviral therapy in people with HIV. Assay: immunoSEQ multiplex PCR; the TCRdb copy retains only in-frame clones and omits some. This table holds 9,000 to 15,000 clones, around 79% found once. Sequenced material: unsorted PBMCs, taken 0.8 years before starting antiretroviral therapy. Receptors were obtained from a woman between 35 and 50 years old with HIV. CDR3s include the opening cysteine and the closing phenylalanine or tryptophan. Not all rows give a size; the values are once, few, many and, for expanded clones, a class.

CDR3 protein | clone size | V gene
CASSPSTYGYTF | . | TRBV28
CASSIGWVNTGELFF | . | TRBV19
CASSLTEGSEQYF | . | TRBV6-5
CASSRTGRDSAQYF | . | TRBV6-1
CASSLASGGNQPQHF | . | TRBV7-9
CASSPGQVLNIQYF | few | TRBV16
CASKTGGTEAFF | . | TRBV5-4
CASNPDRANEQFF | . | TRBV7-8
CASSLRGPGNTIYF | . | TRBV13
CASSDQGSDTEAFF | . | TRBV18